The 13 T cell receptor beta chains in this list originate from one sample, sequenced in a study of OX40 agonist ivuxolimab in advanced cancers. Produced via immunoSEQ multiplex PCR; TCRdb's table is partial and in-frame only. The sample records 90,000 to 100,000 clones, more than 85% being singletons. The specimen comprised CD4+ or CD8+ T cells sorted from blood, sampled in a trial of the OX40 agonist ivuxolimab. Receptors originate from an adult with an advanced solid tumor such as melanoma, head and neck, liver or kidney cancer.

The chain recombines TRBV30 with TRBJ2-6, with unresolved D. Germline assignment: CDR1 GTSNPN and CDR2 SVGIG (reference sequence). The CDR3 extends over 12 amino acids. With 1 base removed from V and 2 bases from J, the gap between germline ends came to 0 bases. In nucleotides, the CDR3 is TGTGCCTGGAGTGCTGGGGCCAACGTCCTGACTTTC. Protein sequence: CAWSAGANVLTF.

J is TRBJ2-3 and V is TRBV4-2; D remains unclear. V lost 8 bases, J lost 0 bases, and 6 bases lay in between. CDR1 and CDR2 from the germline V gene are LGHNA and YNFKEQ. This CDR3 region has 12 residues. The CDR3 coding sequence is TGTGCCAGCGGGCCGAGCACAGATACGCAGTATTTT. It yields the protein CASGPSTDTQYF.

The CDR3 DNA sequence: TGTGCCAGCAGTTACCCGGACAGGGCCGGGGATACGCAGTATTTT. Residues: CASSYPDRAGDTQYF. The chain combines TRBV6-6 with TRBJ2-3, with 8 bases identical to TRBD1. This CDR3 is built from 15 residues. With 2 bases clipped from V and 6 bases from J, the junction kept 7 bases outside the gene matches. Germline V gene data show CDR1 as MNHNY and CDR2 as SVGAGI (reference sequence).

A few counts support this clone. The rearrangement links TRBV28 to TRBJ1-1, with 8 nucleotides matching TRBD1. The CDR3 covers 13 residues. Germline V gene lookup returns CDR1 MDHEN and CDR2 SYDVKM. With 6 bases clipped from V and 4 bases from J, the junction kept 4 bases outside the gene matches. CDR3 nucleotides: TGTGCCAGCAGCCGGACAGGGAGCACTGAAGCTTTCTTT. This sequence encodes CASSRTGSTEAFF.

This chain connects TRBV19 to TRBJ1-3; no clear D gene. Germline V gives CDR1 LNHDA, CDR2 SQIVND (reference sequence). The CDR3 is 14 residues long. V was trimmed by 7 bases and J by 8 bases, leaving 18 bases between them. The CDR3 loop is CASNLQGREDTIYF. The CDR3 nucleotides read TGTGCCAGTAACCTACAAGGCCGGGAAGACACCATATATTTT.

The chain links TRBV19 to TRBJ2-2; D gene unclear. Trimming shortened V by 1 base and J by 1 base, and 7 bases separated the two germline ends. Germline V CDR1 and CDR2: LNHDA, SQIVND (reference sequence). CDR3 length equals 15 residues. The CDR3 DNA sequence: TGTGCCAGTAGTATAGGCAGGTTGAACACCGGGGAGCTGTTTTTT. Translated: CASSIGRLNTGELFF.

The chain has TRBV6-5 and TRBJ2-7; TRBD1 matches 10 bases. After removal of 6 bases from V and 3 bases from J, the junction contained 8 bases not matched to a gene. CDR1 is MNHEY and CDR2 is SVGAGI in the germline V gene. This CDR3 has 15 amino acids. The CDR3 reads CASRISRDRGYEQYV. The CDR3 DNA reads as TGTGCCAGCAGGATCTCCCGGGACAGGGGCTACGAGCAGTACGTC.

The rearrangement links TRBV30 to TRBJ1-1; 8 bases map to TRBD1. Germline-derived CDR1 and CDR2 are GTSNPN and SVGIG (reference sequence). V was pared by 6 bases and J by 8 bases, with 8 bases of the junction left unmatched. This CDR3 spans 12 amino acids. The CDR3 here is CACRQGAGEAFF. The DNA for the CDR3 is TGTGCCTGCCGGCAGGGGGCAGGCGAAGCTTTCTTT.

The gene calls are TRBV5-5 and TRBJ2-1, with 8 bases that match TRBD2. Per the germline V gene, CDR1 is SGHKS and CDR2 is YYEKEE (reference sequence). The CDR3 contains 16 residues. The ends lost 0 bases at V and 5 bases at J; junction bases unmatched: 7. The CDR3 sequence: CASSLGELADNNEQFF. CDR3 coding DNA: TGTGCCAGCAGCTTGGGAGAACTAGCGGACAACAATGAGCAGTTCTTC.

This sequence joins TRBV28 and TRBJ1-2; weak D call: TRBD1 (5 bases). This CDR3 comprises 13 residues. Trimming took 4 bases from V and 9 from J, leaving 15 bases between them. Germline loops: CDR1 MDHEN, CDR2 SYDVKM. Here the CDR3 reads CASSSDGAISYTF. The DNA of the CDR3 is TGTGCCAGCAGTTCGGACGGGGCTATTAGCTACACCTTC.

The V and J genes are TRBV5-1 and TRBJ1-6, with a weak D call TRBD1 (6 bases). The CDR3 has 14 amino acids. Per the germline V gene, CDR1 is SGHRS and CDR2 is YFSETQ. The ends were cut back, 0 bases at V and 6 bases at J, with 7 bases in the middle. CDR3 coding DNA: TGCGCCAGCAGCTTGGACAGGGCTAATTCACCCCTCCACTTT. Amino acid sequence: CASSLDRANSPLHF.

The chain recombines TRBV19 with TRBJ2-2; D remains ambiguous. Trimming left V 3 bases short and J 4 bases short, with 15 bases between. CDR1 and CDR2 (germline): LNHDA, SQIVND (reference sequence). The CDR3 has 16 residues. The DNA for the CDR3 is TGTGCCAGTAGTATCTTGCTAGGCATAAGCACCGGGGAGCTGTTTTTT. This encodes CASSILLGISTGELFF.

The chain recombines TRBV4-2 with TRBJ2-2; D is ambiguous. The germline V and J ends were trimmed by 4 bases and 2 bases, with 8 bases remaining between them. The CDR3 is 14 amino acids. Germline V gene lookup returns CDR1 LGHNA and CDR2 YNFKEQ. In DNA, the CDR3 is TGTGCCAGCAGCCCCCGGGCCAACACCGGGGAGCTGTTTTTT. Protein product: CASSPRANTGELFF.